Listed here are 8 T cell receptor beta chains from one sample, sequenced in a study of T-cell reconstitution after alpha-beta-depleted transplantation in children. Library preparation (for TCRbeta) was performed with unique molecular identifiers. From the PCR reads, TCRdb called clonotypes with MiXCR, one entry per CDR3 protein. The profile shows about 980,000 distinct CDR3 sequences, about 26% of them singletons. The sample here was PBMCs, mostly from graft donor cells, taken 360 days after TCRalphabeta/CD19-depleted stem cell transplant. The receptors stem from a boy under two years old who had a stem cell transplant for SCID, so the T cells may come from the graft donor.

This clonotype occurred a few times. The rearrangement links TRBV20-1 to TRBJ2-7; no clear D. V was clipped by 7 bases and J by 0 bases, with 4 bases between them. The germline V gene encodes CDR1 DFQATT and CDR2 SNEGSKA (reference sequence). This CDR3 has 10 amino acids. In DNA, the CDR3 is TGCAGTGTACTCTCCTACGAGCAGTACTTC. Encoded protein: CSVLSYEQYF.

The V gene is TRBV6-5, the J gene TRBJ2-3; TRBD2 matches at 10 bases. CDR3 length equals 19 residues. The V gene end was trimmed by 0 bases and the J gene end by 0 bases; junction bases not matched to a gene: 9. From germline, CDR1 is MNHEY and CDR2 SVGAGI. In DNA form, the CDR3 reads TGTGCCAGCAGTTACTCCGTACTAGCGGGGAAGCCTAGCACAGATACGCAGTATTTT. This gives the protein CASSYSVLAGKPSTDTQYF.

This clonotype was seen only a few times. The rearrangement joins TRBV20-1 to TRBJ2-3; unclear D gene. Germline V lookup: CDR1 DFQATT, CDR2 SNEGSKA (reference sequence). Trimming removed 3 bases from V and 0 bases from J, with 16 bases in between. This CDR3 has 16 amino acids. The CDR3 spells CSASVRGRSSTDTQYF. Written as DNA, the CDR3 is TGCAGTGCTAGCGTACGAGGCCGTTCTAGCACAGATACGCAGTATTTT.

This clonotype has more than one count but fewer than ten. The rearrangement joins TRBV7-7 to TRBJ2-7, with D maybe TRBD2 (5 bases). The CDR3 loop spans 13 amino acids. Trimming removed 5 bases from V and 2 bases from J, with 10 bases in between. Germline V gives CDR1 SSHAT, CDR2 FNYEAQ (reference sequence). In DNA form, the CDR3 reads TGTGCCAGCAGCCAAGCGGAAGCCTACGAGCAGTACTTC. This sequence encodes CASSQAEAYEQYF.

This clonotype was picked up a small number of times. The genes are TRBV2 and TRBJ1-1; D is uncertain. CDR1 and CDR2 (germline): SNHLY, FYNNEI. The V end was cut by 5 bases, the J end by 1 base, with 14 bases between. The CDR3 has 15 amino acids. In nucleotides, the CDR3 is TGTGCCAGCAGTCCCGCCATGGGAGGGAACACTGAAGCTTTCTTT. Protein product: CASSPAMGGNTEAFF.

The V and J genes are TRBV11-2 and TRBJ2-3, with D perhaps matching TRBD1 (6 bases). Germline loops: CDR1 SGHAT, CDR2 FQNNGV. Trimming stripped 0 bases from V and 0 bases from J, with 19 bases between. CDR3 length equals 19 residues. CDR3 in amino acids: CASSLDGQRFFSSTDTQYF. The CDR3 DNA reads TGTGCCAGCAGCTTAGATGGACAGAGATTTTTTTCTAGCACAGATACGCAGTATTTT.

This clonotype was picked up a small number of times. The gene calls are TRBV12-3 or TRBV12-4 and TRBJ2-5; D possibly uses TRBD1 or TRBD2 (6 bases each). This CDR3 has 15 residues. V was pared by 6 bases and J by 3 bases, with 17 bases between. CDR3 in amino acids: CASSHLRGVEETQYF. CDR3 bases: TGTGCCAGCAGCCACTTGAGGGGGGTAGAAGAGACCCAGTACTTC.

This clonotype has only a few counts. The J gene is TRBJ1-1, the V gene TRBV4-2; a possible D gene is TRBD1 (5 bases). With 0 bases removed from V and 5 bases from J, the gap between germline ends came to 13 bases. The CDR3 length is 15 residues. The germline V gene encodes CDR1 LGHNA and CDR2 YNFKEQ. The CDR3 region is CASSQDRSRVTEAFF. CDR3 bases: TGTGCCAGCAGCCAAGATAGGAGCAGGGTGACTGAAGCTTTCTTT.